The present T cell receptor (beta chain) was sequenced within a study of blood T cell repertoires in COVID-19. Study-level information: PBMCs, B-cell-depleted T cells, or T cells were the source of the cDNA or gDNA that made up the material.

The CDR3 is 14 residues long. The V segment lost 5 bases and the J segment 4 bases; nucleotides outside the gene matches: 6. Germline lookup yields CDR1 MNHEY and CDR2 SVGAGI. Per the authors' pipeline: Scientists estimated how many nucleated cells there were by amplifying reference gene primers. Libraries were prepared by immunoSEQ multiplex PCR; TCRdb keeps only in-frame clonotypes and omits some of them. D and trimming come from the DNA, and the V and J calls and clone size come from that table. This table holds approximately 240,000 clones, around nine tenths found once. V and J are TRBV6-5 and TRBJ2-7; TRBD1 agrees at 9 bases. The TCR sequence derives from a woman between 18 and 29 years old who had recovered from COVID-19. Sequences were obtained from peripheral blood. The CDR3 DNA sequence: TGTGCCAGCAGTCGGGACAGGGAACTGTACGAGCAGTACTTC. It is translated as CASSRDRELYEQYF.